This T cell receptor beta chain was captured in a study of shared clonotypes between healthy human individuals. Adult donors, all healthy and HIV-negative, had no recent acute infections or vaccinations. A CD45RA+ naive subset and a CD45RA-negative memory subset were split from CD4+ cells. The CDR3 spans 16 residues. Germline V gene sequence: CDR1 MNHEY, CDR2 SVGAGI. The V end lost 0 bases, the J end lost 7 bases, and 13 bases lay between the germline ends. Repertoires were generated with immunoSEQ multiplex PCR, while TCRdb's copy carries only in-frame clones and drops some. The sample lists 2 million to 2.5 million clones, around 95% occurring once.

V and J are TRBV6-5 and TRBJ1-6; D is possibly TRBD1 (5 bases). The receptor comes from a man aged 18-30 years in good health. The material sequenced was naive CD4+ T cells sorted from blood. Subset specified: CD45RA+ positively selected. The CDR3 nucleotides read TGTGCCAGCAGTTACTCGCCAGGGTCGGGGAATTCACCCCTCCACTTT. Protein sequence: CASSYSPGSGNSPLHF.